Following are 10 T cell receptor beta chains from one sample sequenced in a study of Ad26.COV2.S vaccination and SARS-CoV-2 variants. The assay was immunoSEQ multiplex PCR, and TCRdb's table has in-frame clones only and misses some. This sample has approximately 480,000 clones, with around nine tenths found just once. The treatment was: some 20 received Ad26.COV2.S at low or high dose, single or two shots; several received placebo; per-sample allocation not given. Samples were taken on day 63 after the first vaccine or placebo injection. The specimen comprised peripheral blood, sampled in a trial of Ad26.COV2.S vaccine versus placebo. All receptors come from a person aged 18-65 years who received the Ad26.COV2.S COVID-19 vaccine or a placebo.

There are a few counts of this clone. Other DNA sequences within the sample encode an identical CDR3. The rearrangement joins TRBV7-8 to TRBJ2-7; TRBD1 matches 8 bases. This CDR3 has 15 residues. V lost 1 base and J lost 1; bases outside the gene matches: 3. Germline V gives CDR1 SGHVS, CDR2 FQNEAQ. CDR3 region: CASSLGQGPSYEQYF. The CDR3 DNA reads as TGTGCCAGCAGCTTAGGACAGGGGCCTTCCTACGAGCAGTACTTC. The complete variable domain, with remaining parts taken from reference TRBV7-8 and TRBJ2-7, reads GAGVSQSPRYKVAKRGQDVALRCDPISGHVSLFWYQQALGQGPEFLTYFQNEAQLDKSGLPSDRFFAERPEGSVSTLKIQRTQQEDSAVYLCASSLGQGPSYEQYFGPGTRLTVT.

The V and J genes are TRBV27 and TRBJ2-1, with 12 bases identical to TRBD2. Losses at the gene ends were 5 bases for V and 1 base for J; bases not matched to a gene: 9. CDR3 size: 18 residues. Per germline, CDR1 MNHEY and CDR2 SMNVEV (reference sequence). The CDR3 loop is CASSLRTSGKGSYNEQFF. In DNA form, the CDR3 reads TGTGCCAGCAGTCTGCGGACTAGCGGGAAAGGATCCTACAATGAGCAGTTCTTC.

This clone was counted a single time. Here the CDR3 DNA reads TGTGCCAGCAGCTCCCCAGCGGGAGCGCTGGAGACCCAGTACTTC. Translated, it gives CASSSPAGALETQYF. V gene TRBV5-4 combines with J gene TRBJ2-5, with 8 positions matching TRBD2. The CDR3 loop spans 15 amino acids. V lost 3 bases to trimming and J lost 5 bases; unmatched junction nucleotides: 9. Germline V CDR1 and CDR2: SGHNT, YYREEE (reference sequence).

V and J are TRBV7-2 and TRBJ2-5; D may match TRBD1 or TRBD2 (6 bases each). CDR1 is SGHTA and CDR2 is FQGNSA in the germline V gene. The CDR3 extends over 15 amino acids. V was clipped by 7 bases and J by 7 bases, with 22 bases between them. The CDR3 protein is CASTRGGGDQRTQYF. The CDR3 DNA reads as TGTGCCAGCACCAGGGGTGGAGGGGATCAACGGACCCAGTACTTC.

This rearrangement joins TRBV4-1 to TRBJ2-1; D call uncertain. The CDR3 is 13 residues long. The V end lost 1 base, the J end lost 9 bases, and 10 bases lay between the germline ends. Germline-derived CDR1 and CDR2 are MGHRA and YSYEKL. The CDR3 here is CASSQAVSLEQFF. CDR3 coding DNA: TGCGCCAGCAGCCAAGCCGTATCCCTTGAGCAGTTCTTC.

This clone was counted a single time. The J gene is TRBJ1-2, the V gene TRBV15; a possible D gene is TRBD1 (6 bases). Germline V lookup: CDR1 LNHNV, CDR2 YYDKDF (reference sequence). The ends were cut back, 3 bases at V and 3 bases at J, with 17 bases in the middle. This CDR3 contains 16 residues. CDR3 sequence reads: CATSRPSDRWDYGYTF. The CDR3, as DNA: TGTGCCACCAGCAGGCCTTCAGACAGGTGGGACTATGGCTACACCTTC.

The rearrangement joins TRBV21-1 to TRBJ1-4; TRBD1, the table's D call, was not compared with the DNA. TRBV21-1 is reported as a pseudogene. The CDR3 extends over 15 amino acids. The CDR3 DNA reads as TGTGCCAGCAGCAAAGGGGACAGGAAGAATGAAAAACTGTTTTTT. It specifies CASSKGDRKNEKLFF.

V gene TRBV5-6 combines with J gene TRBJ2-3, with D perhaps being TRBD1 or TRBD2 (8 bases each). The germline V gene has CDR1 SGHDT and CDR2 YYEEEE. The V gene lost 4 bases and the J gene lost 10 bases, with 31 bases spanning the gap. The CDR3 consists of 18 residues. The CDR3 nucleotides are TGTGCCAGCAGCGTCCACCGGACAGGGATGGTAGCGGGGAGGTCGCAGTATTTT. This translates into CASSVHRTGMVAGRSQYF.

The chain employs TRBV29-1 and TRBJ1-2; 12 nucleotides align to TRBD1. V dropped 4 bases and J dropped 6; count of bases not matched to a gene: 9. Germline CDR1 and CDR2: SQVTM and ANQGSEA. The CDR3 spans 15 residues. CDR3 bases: TGCAGCGTTGCGAGGGTTGGGACAGGGGGCGATGGCTACACCTTC. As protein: CSVARVGTGGDGYTF.

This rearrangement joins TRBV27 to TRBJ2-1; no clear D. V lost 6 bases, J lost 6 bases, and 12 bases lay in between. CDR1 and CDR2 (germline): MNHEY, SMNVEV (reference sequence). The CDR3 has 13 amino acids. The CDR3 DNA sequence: TGTGCCAGCAGAGCAGCCGGCGGCAATGAGCAGTTCTTC. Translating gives CASRAAGGNEQFF.